One sample yielded the 16 T cell receptor beta chains listed below, sequenced in a study of blood T cells in healthy people across ages. PCR was performed a second time for about 7 to 11 cycles using a sample-barcoded 5' primer and a J-beta primer mix. TCRdb passed the 5' RACE reads through MiXCR, listing each CDR3 protein once. This table has some 1.8 million distinct CDR3 sequences, 39% appearing once. Input material: blood. All receptors come from a human donor in good health.

The V call is TRBV10-3, the J call TRBJ2-7; TRBD1 aligns across 10 bases. The CDR3 has 14 residues. In germline, CDR1 is ENHRY, CDR2 SYGVKD. J lost 5 bases, V lost 5 bases, and 6 bases had no gene match. CDR3: CAISRPGQGNEQYF. Here the CDR3 DNA reads TGTGCCATCAGTCGGCCGGGACAGGGGAACGAGCAGTACTTC.

The rearrangement joins TRBV20-1 to TRBJ2-5; 7 nucleotides align to TRBD2. J lost 5 bases, V lost 3 bases, and 9 bases had no gene match. The CDR3 contains 14 residues. Germline CDR1 DFQATT, CDR2 SNEGSKA (reference sequence). The DNA for the CDR3 is TGCAGTGCTAGTGCGGGGGTCGGTGGGGAGACCCAGTACTTC. Its translation is CSASAGVGGETQYF.

The gene calls are TRBV7-2 and TRBJ2-7, with TRBD2 as a possible D gene (5 bases). The CDR3 spans 15 residues. V dropped 3 bases and J dropped 1 base, with 13 bases sitting between them. Germline V gene data show CDR1 as SGHTA and CDR2 as FQGNSA. The CDR3 DNA reads TGTGCCAGCAGCTTGTTGGGTAGGGAGTCCTACGAGCAGTACTTC. It yields the protein CASSLLGRESYEQYF.

V and J are TRBV6-5 and TRBJ1-2, with a tentative D call TRBD1 (5 bases). CDR1 is MNHEY and CDR2 is SVGAGI in the germline V gene. V was pared by 5 bases and J by 4 bases, with 17 bases between. The CDR3 is 15 amino acids. For the CDR3, the DNA is TGTGCCAGCAGTCAGGACACAGACGGCGGCTATGGCTACACCTTC. Translation: CASSQDTDGGYGYTF.

This clonotype turned up a few times. V usage is TRBV7-2 and J usage is TRBJ1-4; no reliable D call. The CDR3 loop spans 14 amino acids. V lost 5 bases to trimming and J lost 4 bases, with 11 bases between them. The germline CDR1 and CDR2 sequences are SGHTA and FQGNSA. The CDR3 DNA reads TGTGCCAGCAGCGCGGACGGAGTTAATGAAAAACTGTTTTTT. Its protein is CASSADGVNEKLFF.

The genes are TRBV12-3 or TRBV12-4 and TRBJ1-2; the match to TRBD1 covers 10 bases. There are 16 residues in the CDR3. The ends lost 4 bases at V and 6 bases at J; junction bases unmatched: 11. The CDR3 spells CASSSYETGGENGYTF. The CDR3 DNA follows: TGTGCCAGCAGTTCCTATGAGACAGGGGGCGAGAATGGCTACACCTTC.

CDR3 protein: CASSVSGAFYNEQFF. The CDR3 coding sequence is TGTGCCAGCAGTGTCTCAGGGGCTTTCTACAATGAGCAGTTCTTC. The rearrangement links TRBV2 to TRBJ2-1; a weak D match, TRBD1 (6 bases). V lost 4 bases, J lost 3 bases, and 13 bases lay in between. Germline CDR1 and CDR2: SNHLY and FYNNEI. CDR3 size: 15 residues.

About this clonotype itself: The conserved phenylalanine or tryptophan is not found at the CDR3 terminus, so this likely reflects a read error. The chain joins TRBV7-9 to TRBJ2-5; the D is unclear. The CDR3 is 14 residues long. Trimming pared 2 bases from V and 4 bases from J, leaving 11 bases between. CDR1 SEHNR and CDR2 FQNEAQ come from the germline V gene (reference sequence). In DNA form, the CDR3 reads TGTGCCAGCAGCTTACCCTATAGAGGAGAGACCCAGTACGTC. Protein product: CASSLPYRGETQYV.

The chain links TRBV20-1 to TRBJ2-1, with D perhaps matching TRBD1 or TRBD2 (5 bases each). Germline CDR1 reads DFQATT; CDR2 reads SNEGSKA (reference sequence). This CDR3 comprises 12 residues. The CDR3 spells CSWDPARNEQFF. CDR3 DNA: TGCAGCTGGGACCCCGCGAGGAATGAGCAGTTCTTC.

This clonotype was detected ten times or more. V gene TRBV20-1 combines with J gene TRBJ1-4; a possible D gene is TRBD1 (5 bases). Trimming left V 1 base short and J 5 bases short, with 8 bases between. Germline V CDR1 and CDR2: DFQATT, SNEGSKA (reference sequence). The CDR3 length is 13 residues. CDR3 nucleotides: TGCAGTGCTAGAGCCGGGGCCAATGAAAAACTGTTTTTT. Its translation: CSARAGANEKLFF.

The V gene is TRBV2, the J gene TRBJ2-2; 7 bases are shared with TRBD1. This CDR3 is built from 14 residues. Trimming at V came to 6 bases and at J to 6 bases, leaving 7 bases not matched to a gene. In germline, CDR1 is SNHLY, CDR2 FYNNEI. The DNA for the CDR3 is TGTGCCAGCAGCAAGGGGGCTGGGGCCGGGGAGCTGTTTTTT. This sequence encodes CASSKGAGAGELFF.

V usage is TRBV12-3 or TRBV12-4 and J usage is TRBJ2-1, with D tentatively TRBD1 (5 bases). V was pared by 2 bases and J by 7 bases, with 15 bases between. The CDR3 contains 15 residues. CDR3 amino acids: CASSLRGYSANEQFF. In DNA form, the CDR3 reads TGTGCCAGCAGTTTAAGGGGTTATTCTGCGAATGAGCAGTTCTTC.

This chain links TRBV7-9 with TRBJ2-1; D might be TRBD1 (5 bases). Germline V CDR1 and CDR2: SEHNR, FQNEAQ (reference sequence). The CDR3 is 16 residues long. The V end lost 1 base, the J end lost 2 bases, and 12 bases lay between the germline ends. In DNA, the CDR3 is TGTGCCAGCAGCTTAGTTGGACAACCACCCTACAATGAGCAGTTCTTC. Its translation: CASSLVGQPPYNEQFF.

The CDR3 protein is CASSIRQGADQPQHF. The DNA of the CDR3 is TGTGCCAGCTCAATAAGACAGGGGGCTGATCAGCCCCAGCATTTT. The chain couples TRBV18 to TRBJ1-5; 10 nucleotides line up with TRBD1. Unmatched junction bases numbered 6, after V lost 5 bases and J lost 5 bases. Germline-derived CDR1 and CDR2 are KGHSH and LQKENI. The CDR3 totals 15 residues.

This clonotype has a handful of counts. This chain connects TRBV29-1 to TRBJ1-1; D remains ambiguous. V was pared by 7 bases and J by 3 bases, with 15 bases between. The CDR3 length is 13 residues. Germline CDR1 SQVTM, CDR2 ANQGSEA. DNA for the CDR3: TGCAGCGCTCTTCTACGGGAGGACACTGAAGCTTTCTTT. Protein sequence: CSALLREDTEAFF.

This chain connects TRBV6-5 to TRBJ1-1; no firm D call. CDR3 length: 15 residues. Germline assignment: CDR1 MNHEY and CDR2 SVGAGI. Trimming removed 2 bases at V and 5 bases at J, with 15 bases between. This chain's CDR3 is CASSYGEVFGTEAFF. The CDR3 DNA reads as TGTGCCAGCAGTTACGGGGAGGTTTTTGGGACTGAAGCTTTCTTT.